Sequencing of this T cell receptor (beta chain) was carried out in a study of OX40 agonist ivuxolimab in advanced cancers. About the study: Patients received the agonistic anti-OX40 (CD134) antibody ivuxolimab.

The length of the CDR3 is 13 residues. V was cut by 5 bases and J by 3 bases, with 10 bases left in between. CDR1 and CDR2 (germline): SGHVS, FQNEAQ. Study results and limitations: Patients with a partial response at 0.1-3.0 mg/kg had among the lowest clonal expansion. The investigators did not determine what antigen specificity the expanded peripheral T cells had.

The cohort excluded patients with autoimmune disease history or systemic immunosuppression. Method: immunoSEQ multiplex PCR; TCRdb's copy keeps in-frame clones and lacks some. The sample consists of under 60,000 clones, approximately 90% of them appearing once. This clone occurred once. Its target is not known. The TCR was taken from an adult with an advanced solid tumor such as melanoma, head and neck, liver or kidney cancer. The source was CD4+ or CD8+ T cells sorted from blood, collected in a trial of the OX40 agonist ivuxolimab. The chain has TRBV7-8 and TRBJ2-5; D gene unclear. This CDR3 is CASSPAGKETQYF. As DNA, the CDR3 is TGTGCCAGCAGCCCGGCAGGCAAAGAGACCCAGTACTTC. The variable domain in full, completed from reference TRBV7-8 and TRBJ2-5, reads GAGVSQSPRYKVAKRGQDVALRCDPISGHVSLFWYQQALGQGPEFLTYFQNEAQLDKSGLPSDRFFAERPEGSVSTLKIQRTQQEDSAVYLCASSPAGKETQYFGPGTRLLVL.